The 19 T cell receptor beta chains presented below share a single source sample, sequenced in a study of blood T cell repertoires in COVID-19. Only in-frame clones appear in the TCRdb table, and some are missing; sequencing was by immunoSEQ multiplex PCR. The sample shows hundreds of thousands of clones, roughly 89% of them seen only once. Sequences were obtained from PBMCs or T cells enriched from blood (not recorded which). The receptor set was obtained from a middle-aged woman who had recovered from COVID-19.

The gene calls are TRBV19 and TRBJ2-7; the D is unclear. Germline CDR1 is LNHDA and CDR2 is SQIVND (reference sequence). The CDR3 spans 13 residues. Trimming removed 4 bases at V and 0 bases at J, with 7 bases between. The CDR3 coding sequence is TGTGCCAGTAGTAGCGAGAGCTCCTACGAGCAGTACGTC. It is translated as CASSSESSYEQYV.

This chain joins TRBV7-8 and TRBJ2-1; D not certain. V was cut by 3 bases and J by 8 bases, with 8 bases left in between. Germline V gene sequence: CDR1 SGHVS, CDR2 FQNEAQ. The CDR3 extends over 12 amino acids. CDR3 DNA sequence: TGTGCCAGCAGCTTCCCTCCGGATGAGCAGTTCTTC. This encodes CASSFPPDEQFF.

V usage is TRBV3-1 (or the pseudogene TRBV3-2) and J usage is TRBJ1-2; possibly TRBD1 for D (6 bases). The V and J ends lost 2 bases and 5 bases respectively, with 15 bases between them. The V gene's germline CDR1 is LGHDT and CDR2 YNNKEL (reference sequence). This CDR3 has 15 amino acids. CDR3 sequence: CASSQLPQGSYGYTF. The DNA of the CDR3 is TGTGCCAGCAGCCAATTACCCCAGGGGTCATATGGCTACACCTTC.

V is TRBV5-1 and J is TRBJ1-1; possibly TRBD1 for D (5 bases). V was cut by 5 bases and J by 2 bases, with 16 bases left in between. The CDR3 sequence is 15 residues long. Per germline, CDR1 SGHRS and CDR2 YFSETQ. The CDR3 DNA sequence: TGCGCCAGCAGGGAAAGGGGTCGCAACAACACTGAAGCTTTCTTT. This encodes CASRERGRNNTEAFF.

This clone has more than one count but fewer than ten. The chain links TRBV6-1 to TRBJ1-6; TRBD1 might be the D (6 bases). The germline gives CDR1 MNHNS, CDR2 SASEGT. The CDR3 extends over 16 amino acids. Trimming removed 2 bases from V and 4 bases from J, with 12 bases in between. CDR3 region: CASSETGSEYNSPLHF. The DNA for the CDR3 is TGTGCCAGCAGTGAAACAGGGTCAGAGTATAATTCACCCCTCCACTTT.

This chain links TRBV28 with TRBJ2-1; the match to TRBD2 covers 7 bases. The ends lost 2 bases at V and 7 bases at J; junction bases unmatched: 8. The CDR3 covers 15 residues. From germline, CDR1 is MDHEN and CDR2 SYDVKM. The CDR3: CASSLGGSGKNEQFF. In DNA, the CDR3 is TGTGCCAGCAGTTTAGGCGGGAGCGGTAAAAATGAGCAGTTCTTC.

This clone was detected only once. V is TRBV3-1 (or the pseudogene TRBV3-2) and J is TRBJ2-7; 12 bases fit TRBD2. Germline CDR1 and CDR2: LGHDT and YNNKEL (reference sequence). V lost 0 bases, J lost 5 bases, and 8 bases stayed unmatched. The CDR3 consists of 17 residues. The CDR3 coding sequence is TGTGCCAGCAGCCAAGACCTTCTAGCGGGAGGGTCCCACGAGCAGTACTTC. This sequence encodes CASSQDLLAGGSHEQYF.

The V and J genes are TRBV27 and TRBJ1-4; the D gene is possibly TRBD1 (5 bases). With 6 bases removed from V and 5 bases from J, the gap between germline ends came to 13 bases. The germline V gene has CDR1 MNHEY and CDR2 SMNVEV (reference sequence). The CDR3 is 14 residues long. The CDR3 nucleotides are TGTGCCAGCAGGAGAGACAGATACAATGAAAAACTGTTTTTT. Its protein is CASRRDRYNEKLFF.

The V call is TRBV9, the J call TRBJ2-1; D perhaps matches TRBD2 (6 bases). V lost 4 bases and J 8 bases, leaving 19 bases between the germline ends. Germline CDR1 reads SGDLS; CDR2 reads YYNGEE. The CDR3 is 15 residues long. The CDR3 sequence: CASSLGVAEAHEQFF. CDR3 bases: TGTGCCAGCAGCCTAGGGGTAGCGGAGGCCCATGAGCAGTTCTTC. The full variable domain, its missing parts supplied by reference TRBV9 and TRBJ2-1, is DSGVTQTPKHLITATGQRVTLRCSPRSGDLSVYWYQQSLDQGLQFLIQYYNGEERAKGNILERFSAQQFPDLHSELNLSSLELGDSALYFCASSLGVAEAHEQFFGPGTRLTVL.

The genes are TRBV20-1 and TRBJ2-3; 8 bases agree with TRBD2. The ends lost 3 bases at V and 7 bases at J; junction bases unmatched: 9. In germline, CDR1 is DFQATT, CDR2 SNEGSKA (reference sequence). The CDR3 spans 14 residues. CDR3 DNA: TGCAGTGCTAGTCAGCCGGGAGGGCCATATACGCAGTATTTT. It encodes CSASQPGGPYTQYF.

The V and J genes are TRBV12-5 and TRBJ1-1; 8 bases are shared with TRBD1. The CDR3 sequence is 15 residues long. Trimming removed 0 bases from V and 4 bases from J; junction bases left unmatched: 4. The germline gives CDR1 LGHNT, CDR2 FRNRAP. The CDR3 bases are TGTGCTAGTGGTTTGGTGGTCGACAGGGGCACTGAAGCTTTCTTT. Translated, it gives CASGLVVDRGTEAFF.

This clone has a single count. The V call is TRBV18, the J call TRBJ2-7; TRBD1 might be the D (6 bases). The CDR3 runs to 14 residues. Trimming shortened V by 4 bases and J by 2 bases, and 12 bases separated the two germline ends. Germline CDR1 reads KGHSH; CDR2 reads LQKENI. CDR3 protein: CASSLQGTPYEQYF. The CDR3 DNA follows: TGTGCCAGCTCACTACAGGGCACCCCCTACGAGCAGTACTTC.

In regard to this clone: Because the CDR3's place on the DNA is in doubt, the DNA is left out and the CDR3 is given as listed by TCRdb. The chain is built from TRBV21-1 and TRBJ2-5; the table calls TRBD2, which could not be checked here. TRBV21-1 corresponds to a pseudogene. The CDR3 is made up of 17 amino acids, end residues included. CDR3 region: CANPQYPWAAGAETQYF.

The chain recombines TRBV18 with TRBJ2-1; 12 nucleotides agree with TRBD1. The germline V gene has CDR1 KGHSH and CDR2 LQKENI. J gave up 7 bases and V 5 bases, and 9 bases lay outside the gene matches. The CDR3 sequence is 16 residues long. In DNA form, the CDR3 reads TGTGCCAGCTCATCATCCGGGACAGGGGGCTGGAATGAGCAGTTCTTC. Translated: CASSSSGTGGWNEQFF.

The chain links TRBV6-6 to TRBJ1-5; 9 bases line up with TRBD1. V shed 6 bases, J shed 0 bases, and the junction held 18 bases outside the gene matches. This CDR3 comprises 20 residues. The V gene's germline CDR1 is MNHNY and CDR2 SVGAGI (reference sequence). CDR3 DNA sequence: TGTGCCAGCAGCCACCGGGACAGGGTCCGGTCGAAATATAGCAATCAGCCCCAGCATTTT. This codes for CASSHRDRVRSKYSNQPQHF.

The table lists this clone with a count of one. V usage is TRBV9 and J usage is TRBJ1-5; TRBD1 might be the D (5 bases). The V and J ends lost 0 bases and 3 bases respectively, with 10 bases between them. CDR3 length: 15 residues. The germline V gene encodes CDR1 SGDLS and CDR2 YYNGEE. CDR3 bases: TGTGCCAGCAGCGTAGGCGCAGGGCCCAATCAGCCCCAGCATTTT. Residues: CASSVGAGPNQPQHF.

CDR3 in amino acids: CASSQDFALAGAYNEQFF. The CDR3 DNA follows: TGCGCCAGCAGCCAAGATTTCGCCCTAGCGGGAGCCTACAATGAGCAGTTCTTC. The rearrangement uses TRBV4-3 and TRBJ2-1; 10 bases agree with TRBD2. Germline V CDR1 and CDR2: LGHNA, YSLEER. After removal of 0 bases from V and 2 bases from J, the junction contained 7 bases not matched to a gene. CDR3 length: 18 amino acids.

This clone showed up just once. The chain combines TRBV6-5 with TRBJ2-5; tentatively, D is TRBD1 (6 bases). The germline V gene encodes CDR1 MNHEY and CDR2 SVGAGI. The V end lost 2 bases, the J end lost 0 bases, and 10 bases lay between the germline ends. The CDR3 consists of 15 residues. For the CDR3, the DNA is TGTGCCAGCAGTTACGGGACAAAGTACCAAGAGACCCAGTACTTC. Its translation: CASSYGTKYQETQYF.

The chain links TRBV12-2 to TRBJ2-7; TRBD1, the table's D call, was not compared with the DNA. TRBV12-2 is a pseudogene segment. CDR3 length equals 17 residues. In DNA form, the CDR3 reads TGTGCAAGACCCAGACTCCCTCCCCAGGGGACAGACTACGAGCAGTACGTC. Translated: CARPRLPPQGTDYEQYV.